This T cell receptor beta chain came from a study of radiotherapy plus CTLA-4 blockade in lung cancer. Libraries were prepared by immunoSEQ multiplex PCR; TCRdb keeps only in-frame clonotypes and omits some of them. The repertoire holds over a thousand clones, 70% to 90% seen once, with about 8.9% in the top ten. This clone was detected once. The germline CDR1 and CDR2 sequences are SGHNT and YENEEA. The CDR3 has 13 residues. Trimming cost V 3 bases and J 8 bases; bases outside gene matches: 4. The TCR originated in a human donor with non-small cell lung cancer who had a complete response to radiotherapy plus ipilimumab. The sequenced sample was tumor tissue, obtained from a patient treated with radiotherapy plus ipilimumab. The rearrangement links TRBV11-3 to TRBJ2-1; 7 bases are shared with TRBD1. Here the CDR3 DNA reads TGTGCCAGCAGCTTGAGGGGGCTGGATGAGCAGTTCTTC. It specifies CASSLRGLDEQFF.